This T cell receptor (beta chain) was captured in a study of cytomegalovirus exposure and HLA in healthy donors. Study-wide findings and caveats: As was reported, the HLA-A and HLA-B alleles of most subjects were accurately predicted from TCR beta sequences.

Looked up from germline, CDR1 is SNHLY and CDR2 is FYNNEI. The trim removed 6 bases at V and 5 bases at J, leaving 6 bases unmatched. CDR3 length: 15 amino acids. In the PCR, 60 Vbeta and 13 Jbeta primers were used. Only in-frame clones appear in the TCRdb table, and some are missing; sequencing was by immunoSEQ multiplex PCR. There are more than 95,000 clones in the sample; 60% to 70% occur only once, and nearly 9.5% lies in the top ten. Regarding this clone: What it binds is unknown.

Healthy bone marrow donors supplied every sample. V gene TRBV2 combines with J gene TRBJ2-2; 10 nucleotides agree with TRBD2. The sequence was obtained from a woman aged 40-49 years in good health and CMV-seropositive. Input material: PBMCs. CDR3 nucleotide sequence: TGTGCCAGCAGAGTACTAGCGGGACGAACCGGGGAGCTGTTTTTT. Protein product: CASRVLAGRTGELFF.